This TCR beta chain was documented in a study of control samples from healthy donors and cancer patients. Assay used: immunoSEQ multiplex PCR; TCRdb lists only in-frame clones, some missing. The sample has about 98,000 clones; roughly three quarters are singletons. With 6 bases removed from V and 9 bases from J, the gap between germline ends came to 10 bases. The germline V gene encodes CDR1 MNHEY and CDR2 SVGEGT. The CDR3 extends over 11 amino acids. This clone was recorded once. This TCR was sampled from a woman aged 25 to 39 in good health. The sample comprised blood. The chain couples TRBV6-2 or TRBV6-3 to TRBJ2-3; weak D call: TRBD1 (6 bases). The CDR3: CASSQQGTQYF. Here the CDR3 DNA reads TGTGCCAGCAGCCAACAGGGAACGCAGTATTTT.